The entry below describes one T cell receptor (beta chain). Produced via immunoSEQ multiplex PCR; TCRdb's table is partial and in-frame only. The sample records approximately 200,000 clones, around 80% being singletons. These data come from a study of blood T cell repertoires in COVID-19. Study at large: Material from acute and convalescent COVID-19 was sourced from the United States, Italy and Spain.

J gave up 6 bases and V 6 bases, and 9 bases lay outside the gene matches. This CDR3 region has 16 residues. In germline, CDR1 is LGHNT, CDR2 FRNRAP. Assignment of participants to cohorts was predicated upon participant-reported clinical history. Cohort 3 donors counted as recovered after two negative PCRs, clearance, or resolved symptoms. Specimen: PBMCs or T cells enriched from blood (not recorded which). The receptor's source is a man aged 60-69 years who had recovered from COVID-19. The chain uses TRBV12-5 and TRBJ2-1; 12 bases align to TRBD2. The CDR3 DNA sequence: TGTGCTAGTGGCCCCCCACTAGCGGGGGGTTCCAATGAGCAGTTCTTC. Translated, it gives CASGPPLAGGSNEQFF.